These 14 T cell receptor beta chains came from one sample sequenced in a study of PD-L1 blockade in urothelial cancer. The time point: peripheral blood 6 weeks after treatment start. Libraries were prepared by immunoSEQ multiplex PCR; TCRdb keeps only in-frame clonotypes and omits some of them. This table has 45,000 to 55,000 clones, approximately 83% appearing once. Sequences were derived from PBMCs, sampled around atezolizumab (anti-PD-L1) treatment. These receptors were collected from a man between 60 and 75 years old with urothelial cancer.

The chain couples TRBV4-3 to TRBJ2-7, with 12 nucleotides matching TRBD2. The CDR3 is made up of 17 amino acids. Germline V CDR1 and CDR2: LGHNA, YSLEER. V was pared by 0 bases and J by 6 bases, with 9 bases of the junction left unmatched. CDR3 bases: TGCGCCAGCAGCCAAGACTGGGGGACTAGCGGGCCCGTCGAGCAGTACTTC. Protein product: CASSQDWGTSGPVEQYF.

This chain uses TRBV7-9 with TRBJ1-1; 9 nucleotides line up with TRBD1. CDR1 and CDR2 (germline): SEHNR, FQNEAQ (reference sequence). Trimming took 5 bases from V and 5 from J; bases not matched to a gene: 6. The CDR3 covers 14 residues. The CDR3 DNA reads TGTGCCAGCAGCATCAGACAGGGGGGAACTGAAGCTTTCTTT. Translated: CASSIRQGGTEAFF. The variable domain in full, with the rest retrieved from reference TRBV7-9 and TRBJ1-1, is DTGVSQNPRHKITKRGQNVTFRCDPISEHNRLYWYRQTLGQGPEFLTYFQNEAQLEKSRLLSDRFSAERPKGSFSTLEIQRTEQGDSAMYLCASSIRQGGTEAFFGQGTRLTVV.

V is TRBV9 and J is TRBJ2-7; the D gene is possibly TRBD1 (6 bases). The CDR3 has 14 amino acids. The germline V and J ends were trimmed by 4 bases and 2 bases, with 13 bases remaining between them. CDR1 SGDLS and CDR2 YYNGEE come from the germline V gene. CDR3 nucleotide sequence: TGTGCCAGCAGCACACTCGGGACAACCTACGAGCAGTACTTC. This gives the protein CASSTLGTTYEQYF.

The V and J genes are TRBV6-5 and TRBJ1-2; 9 positions agree with TRBD1. The CDR3 spans 15 residues. V lost 1 base and J lost 7; bases outside the gene matches: 7. CDR1 is MNHEY, CDR2 SVGAGI, per germline. CDR3 residues: CASSYLIQGAGGYTF. In DNA form, the CDR3 reads TGTGCCAGCAGTTACTTGATACAGGGGGCCGGTGGCTACACCTTC.

The chain recombines TRBV6-6 with TRBJ2-6; TRBD2 matches 11 bases. The V gene end was trimmed by 6 bases and the J gene end by 3 bases; junction bases not matched to a gene: 1. Germline V gives CDR1 MNHNY, CDR2 SVGAGI (reference sequence). The CDR3 runs 15 residues. The CDR3 nucleotides are TGTGCCAGCAGACTAGCGGGGGATGGGGCCAACGTCCTGACTTTC. Residues: CASRLAGDGANVLTF.

The V call is TRBV21-1, the J call TRBJ1-4. TRBV21-1 is annotated as a pseudogene. The length of the CDR3 is 13 residues. The CDR3 protein is CASSKARNEKLFF. CDR3 DNA sequence: TGTGCCAGCAGCAAAGCGCGTAATGAAAAACTGTTTTTT.

The chain couples TRBV19 to TRBJ1-3, with 9 bases that match TRBD1. CDR1 is LNHDA and CDR2 is SQIVND in the germline V gene (reference sequence). The ends lost 2 bases at V and 3 bases at J; junction bases unmatched: 11. This CDR3 has 18 amino acids. CDR3 in amino acids: CASSIILGGTGFGNTIYF. The CDR3 DNA is TGTGCCAGTAGTATAATTCTTGGCGGGACAGGGTTTGGAAACACCATATATTTT.

A few counts support this clone. The chain's CDR3 is CASSQETVYGYTF. The CDR3 nucleotides are TGCGCCAGCAGCCAAGAGACAGTTTATGGCTACACCTTC. V gene TRBV4-1 combines with J gene TRBJ1-2; D possibly corresponds to TRBD1 (5 bases). Germline values: CDR1 MGHRA, CDR2 YSYEKL. This CDR3 has 13 residues. V lost 0 bases, J lost 5 bases, and 7 bases lay in between.

The gene calls are TRBV18 and TRBJ2-2; no firm D call. Trimming stripped 4 bases from V and 2 bases from J, with 5 bases between. This CDR3 region has 13 residues. From germline, CDR1 is KGHSH and CDR2 LQKENI. This CDR3 reads CASSLQNTGELFF. The CDR3 DNA follows: TGTGCCAGCTCACTACAAAACACCGGGGAGCTGTTTTTT. The full variable domain, completed using reference TRBV18 and TRBJ2-2, is NAGVMQNPRHLVRRRGQEARLRCSPMKGHSHVYWYRQLPEEGLKFMVYLQKENIIDESGMPKERFSAEFPKEGPSILRIQQVVRGDSAAYFCASSLQNTGELFFGEGSRLTVL.

The CDR3 reads CASSLSGANYGYTF. The DNA of the CDR3 is TGTGCCAGCAGTTTATCAGGGGCTAACTATGGCTACACCTTC. The chain combines TRBV27 with TRBJ1-2; D is possibly TRBD1 (5 bases). The CDR3 contains 14 residues. V was pared by 0 bases and J by 0 bases, with 5 bases between. Germline-derived CDR1 and CDR2 are MNHEY and SMNVEV (reference sequence).

The V and J genes are TRBV6-5 and TRBJ2-7, with TRBD1 matching 12 bases. This CDR3 region has 15 residues. After removal of 3 bases from V and 6 bases from J, the junction contained 6 bases not matched to a gene. The germline V gene encodes CDR1 MNHEY and CDR2 SVGAGI. The chain's CDR3 is CASSYPGTGGAEQYF. CDR3 DNA sequence: TGTGCCAGCAGTTATCCCGGGACAGGGGGCGCCGAGCAGTACTTC.

This chain links TRBV30 with TRBJ2-7, with 7 bases fitting TRBD2. Germline CDR1 and CDR2: GTSNPN and SVGIG (reference sequence). CDR3 length: 12 amino acids. Trimming took 5 bases from V and 3 from J; bases not matched to a gene: 4. CDR3 sequence (DNA): TGTGCCTGGGGCGGGACTATCTACGAGCAGTACTTC. Protein product: CAWGGTIYEQYF.

By share, this clone ranks as medium-sized (0.01 to 0.1%). The chain carries TRBV7-2 and TRBJ2-2, with D possibly being TRBD1 (5 bases). The CDR3 length is 16 residues. Germline V gene data show CDR1 as SGHTA and CDR2 as FQGNSA. The V gene lost 7 bases and the J gene lost 4 bases, with 19 bases spanning the gap. CDR3: CASTPALGHGTGELFF. In nucleotides, the CDR3 is TGTGCCAGCACCCCCGCCCTGGGGCATGGCACCGGGGAGCTGTTTTTT.

This clone appeared a few times. The rearrangement joins TRBV6-5 to TRBJ1-6; 7 bases are shared with TRBD1. This CDR3 region has 15 residues. V was clipped by 2 bases and J by 6 bases; unmatched bases: 4. Germline V gene data show CDR1 as MNHEY and CDR2 as SVGAGI. The CDR3: CASSYTTGTNSPLHF. The CDR3 nucleotides read TGTGCCAGCAGTTACACGACAGGGACTAATTCACCCCTCCACTTT.